This T cell receptor beta chain was recorded in a study of cytomegalovirus exposure and HLA in healthy donors. Clones were read by immunoSEQ multiplex PCR, and TCRdb kept only the in-frame ones, dropping some. The sample consists of 200,000 or so clones, around 84% of them appearing once. With V trimmed by 6 bases and J by 3 bases, 9 bases remained unmatched. This CDR3 spans 15 amino acids. Germline-derived CDR1 and CDR2 are LGHNA and YNFKEQ. The sequencing sample was made of PBMCs. The sequence was obtained from a man aged 18 to 29 in good health and CMV-seropositive. The chain combines TRBV4-2 with TRBJ2-5; TRBD2 matches at 8 bases. CDR3: CASSQVGGDEETQYF. The CDR3 bases are TGTGCCAGCAGTCAGGTCGGGGGGGATGAAGAGACCCAGTACTTC.